This note documents a single TCR beta chain sequence. CDR3 size: 14 residues. Germline trimming cut 6 bases from V and 7 bases from J; bases unmatched to any gene: 5. Germline CDR1 reads MNHEY; CDR2 reads SVGEGT. This entry is derived from a study of blood T cell repertoires in COVID-19. Clones were sequenced by immunoSEQ multiplex PCR, and TCRdb holds only the in-frame ones, with some missing. The sample consists of roughly 120,000 clones, about 80% of them appearing once. The sequence was collected from a man aged 70 or older with acute or convalescent COVID-19. Sequencing input: peripheral blood. The chain carries TRBV6-2 or TRBV6-3 and TRBJ1-4, with 10 bases aligning to TRBD1. CDR3 bases: TGTGCCAGCAGCCCCGGACAGGGGGTTGAAAAACTGTTTTTT. Translated, it gives CASSPGQGVEKLFF.